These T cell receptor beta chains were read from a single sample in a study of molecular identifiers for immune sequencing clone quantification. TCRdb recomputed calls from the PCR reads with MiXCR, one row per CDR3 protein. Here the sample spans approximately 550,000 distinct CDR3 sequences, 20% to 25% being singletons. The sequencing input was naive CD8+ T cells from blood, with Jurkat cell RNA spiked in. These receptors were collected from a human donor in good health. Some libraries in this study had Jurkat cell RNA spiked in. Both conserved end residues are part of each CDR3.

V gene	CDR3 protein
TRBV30	CAWSYRVGEQYF
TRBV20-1	CSARARTGDQPQHF
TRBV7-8	CGSSLVPGGTSTDTQYF
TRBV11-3	CASSPRRGGGTDTQYF
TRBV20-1	CSARAWPSGREYQETQYF
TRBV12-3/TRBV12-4	CASSFSSGGYETQHF
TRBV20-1	CSASGRVVETQYF
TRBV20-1	CSALGLAGVYGTYEQYF
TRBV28	CASSVRASKWTDTQYF
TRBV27	CASSSLVGNSPLHF
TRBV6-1	CAGGTYEQYF
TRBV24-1	CATSESSGGNTYNEQFF
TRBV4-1	CASSQDQQGGYEQYF
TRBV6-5	CASSYPRGGEAFF
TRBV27	CASSPRRGENTIYF
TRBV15	CATSSRGTGDYEQYF
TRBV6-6	CASSYPQGRDWGYTF
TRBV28	CASSTPMAGGFKTQYF
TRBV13	CASSSFNGLAEATDTQYF
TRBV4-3	CASSQLRQGASTDTQYF
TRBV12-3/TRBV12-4	CASSFVGGTEQYF
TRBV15	CATSSWDRGHSNEKLFF
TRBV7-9	CASSSSFRTGDEKLFF
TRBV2	CASSEAQDYPVHNEQFF
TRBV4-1	CASSQKNSEALF
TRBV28	CASKPRPRHEQFF
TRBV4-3	CASSQDSGQAYNEQFF
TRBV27	CASQESGRAYEQYF
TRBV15	CATSLTRYSNQPQHF
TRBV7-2	CASSFEGGGTEAFF
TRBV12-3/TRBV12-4	CAGSPDPDSYEQYF
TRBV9	CASSVEGYTGELFF